The T cell receptor beta chain described here comes from a study of blood T cell repertoires in COVID-19. Across the whole study: Researchers got acute and convalescent COVID-19 samples from the United States, Italy and Spain.

The CDR3 runs to 14 residues. Germline V gene data show CDR1 as LNHDA and CDR2 as SQIVND (reference sequence). Trimming left V 3 bases short and J 7 bases short, with 15 bases between. The method was immunoSEQ multiplex PCR; TCRdb's version includes in-frame clones alone and lacks a portion of them. The table includes 240,000 or so clones, 75% to 90% detected once. The sample taken for sequencing was peripheral blood. This TCR came from an older woman with active or convalescent COVID-19. The chain couples TRBV19 to TRBJ1-1, with unresolved D. Written as DNA, the CDR3 is TGTGCCAGTAGTATGGGATTCCACGGGGATGAAGCTTTCTTT. Amino acid sequence: CASSMGFHGDEAFF. The variable domain in full, completed from reference TRBV19 and TRBJ1-1, reads DGGITQSPKYLFRKEGQNVTLSCEQNLNHDAMYWYRQDPGQGLRLIYYSQIVNDFQKGDIAEGYSVSREKKESFPLTVTSAQKNPTAFYLCASSMGFHGDEAFFGQGTRLTVV.